The 7 T cell receptor beta chains listed next were all sequenced from one sample in a study of blood T cell repertoires in COVID-19. The repertoire was sequenced with immunoSEQ multiplex PCR; TCRdb's copy has only in-frame clones and lacks some. The table lists hundreds of thousands of clones, around nine tenths of them singletons. What was sequenced was peripheral blood. Receptors were obtained from a woman between 18 and 30 years old who had recovered from COVID-19.

The genes are TRBV27 and TRBJ2-6; D is possibly TRBD2 (6 bases). The CDR3 consists of 16 residues. V was shortened by 5 bases and J by 1 base, with 12 bases between the two germline ends. Germline loops: CDR1 MNHEY, CDR2 SMNVEV (reference sequence). The CDR3: CASSPGLLSGANVLTF. CDR3 nucleotide sequence: TGTGCCAGCAGTCCGGGACTTTTGTCTGGGGCCAACGTCCTGACTTTC.

V is TRBV9 and J is TRBJ2-5; D gene uncertain. Germline V gives CDR1 SGDLS, CDR2 YYNGEE. The CDR3 contains 13 residues. Trimming removed 0 bases from V and 4 bases from J, with 7 bases in between. The CDR3 is CASSVGVSETQYF. The CDR3 DNA follows: TGTGCCAGCAGCGTAGGCGTCTCAGAGACCCAGTACTTC. Filled out from reference TRBV9 and TRBJ2-5, the complete variable domain reads DSGVTQTPKHLITATGQRVTLRCSPRSGDLSVYWYQQSLDQGLQFLIQYYNGEERAKGNILERFSAQQFPDLHSELNLSSLELGDSALYFCASSVGVSETQYFGPGTRLLVL.

The chain recombines TRBV30 with TRBJ1-4; TRBD1 matches at 8 bases. Germline lookup yields CDR1 GTSNPN and CDR2 SVGIG (reference sequence). CDR3 size: 14 residues. Unmatched junction bases numbered 8, after V lost 5 bases and J lost 6 bases. DNA of the CDR3: TGTGCCTGGGGGACAGGCCTAGGTGATGAAAAACTGTTTTTT. Translated, it gives CAWGTGLGDEKLFF.

The CDR3 reads CASRREGRDTQYF. The DNA for the CDR3 is TGCGCCAGCAGACGGGAGGGGCGGGATACGCAGTATTTT. The chain combines TRBV5-1 with TRBJ2-3, with TRBD2 matching 8 bases. Germline CDR1 is SGHRS and CDR2 is YFSETQ. V lost 5 bases to trimming and J lost 6 bases; unmatched junction nucleotides: 5. The CDR3 is 13 residues long.

The chain combines TRBV3-1 (or the pseudogene TRBV3-2) with TRBJ1-1, with D possibly matching TRBD1 (5 bases). V gave up 0 bases and J gave up 0 bases, with 11 bases separating them. CDR3 length: 16 amino acids. Germline V CDR1 and CDR2: LGHDT, YNNKEL (reference sequence). CDR3 residues: CASSQDPGNLNTEAFF. In DNA, the CDR3 is TGTGCCAGCAGCCAAGATCCAGGGAACCTGAACACTGAAGCTTTCTTT.

The chain uses TRBV7-2 and TRBJ2-4, with 12 bases that match TRBD2. CDR3 size: 19 residues. Germline V gives CDR1 SGHTA, CDR2 FQGNSA. V shed 5 bases, J shed 0 bases, and the junction held 11 bases outside the gene matches. CDR3 sequence (DNA): TGTGCCAGCAGCCCCCGACTAGCGGGAGAGACCGTAGCCAAAAACATTCAGTACTTC. It specifies CASSPRLAGETVAKNIQYF.

The CDR3 spells CASRRLAGEADTQYF. The DNA of the CDR3 is TGTGCCAGCAGAAGACTAGCGGGAGAGGCAGATACGCAGTATTTT. This chain joins TRBV2 and TRBJ2-3; 12 nucleotides agree with TRBD2. The CDR3 runs 15 residues. CDR1 SNHLY and CDR2 FYNNEI come from the germline V gene. V shed 6 bases, J shed 4 bases, and the junction held 5 bases outside the gene matches.